This paragraph covers one TCR beta chain sequence. Its cognate antigen is unknown. CDR3 length: 14 residues. The germline V gene has CDR1 LNHDA and CDR2 SQIVND (reference sequence). Between the trimmed V and J ends, which lost 5 bases and 5 bases, there was a span of 13 bases. The data belong to a study of T cell responses to AZD1222 COVID-19 vaccine. The study's findings and limits: Baseline serology detected seropositivity in only six AZD1222 recipients. Close to half of spike-specific TCRs reportedly recognize unmutated variant regions. Repertoire sampling happened only post peak T cell response.

Repertoires were generated with immunoSEQ multiplex PCR, while TCRdb's copy carries only in-frame clones and drops some. The table records 100,000 or so clones, roughly 86% of them present only once. This clonotype originated in an adult in good health. This rearrangement joins TRBV19 to TRBJ2-1; tentative D call: TRBD1 (6 bases). The sample here was peripheral blood, taken on day 0 of MenACWY control vaccination. The CDR3 coding sequence is TGTGCCAGTAGTTACCGGGACACAGACAATGAGCAGTTCTTC. Translation gives CASSYRDTDNEQFF.